Following are 16 T cell receptor beta chains from one sample sequenced in a study of blood T cell repertoires in COVID-19. Repertoires were generated with immunoSEQ multiplex PCR, while TCRdb's copy carries only in-frame clones and drops some. The repertoire includes 50,000 or so clones, roughly four fifths of them detected once, and 7% to 8.5% sits in the top ten. Input material: peripheral blood. The source is a man aged 35-49 years with acute or convalescent COVID-19.

The chain recombines TRBV7-8 with TRBJ2-7; D is undetermined. Deletions cut 0 bases from V and 3 bases from J, with 9 bases between. The CDR3 sequence is 14 residues long. Germline V gene data show CDR1 as SGHVS and CDR2 as FQNEAQ. Here the CDR3 DNA reads TGTGCCAGCAGCTTAGCCAGGCAGAACTACGAGCAGTACTTC. The encoded protein is CASSLARQNYEQYF.

The chain combines TRBV5-4 with TRBJ1-4; D is undetermined. This CDR3 contains 16 residues. V gave up 4 bases and J gave up 8 bases, with 21 bases separating them. From germline, CDR1 is SGHNT and CDR2 YYREEE (reference sequence). CDR3 in amino acids: CASSRRVSPGSEKLFF. DNA for the CDR3: TGTGCCAGCAGCCGACGAGTGAGCCCCGGGAGCGAAAAACTGTTTTTT.

The genes are TRBV7-2 and TRBJ2-7; TRBD1 matches 7 bases. Germline CDR1 and CDR2: SGHTA and FQGNSA. V lost 1 base to trimming and J lost 1 base; unmatched junction nucleotides: 4. This CDR3 region has 15 residues. The CDR3 DNA reads as TGTGCCAGCAGCTTAGAACCAGGGGGATCCTACGAGCAGTACTTC. It codes for CASSLEPGGSYEQYF.

The chain employs TRBV12-5 and TRBJ2-1, with 7 bases that match TRBD2. The junction had 20 bases not matched to a gene; V was cut back by 0 bases and J by 6 bases. Germline loops: CDR1 LGHNT, CDR2 FRNRAP. The CDR3 is made up of 20 amino acids. The chain's CDR3 is CASGLVPDGTTPRRGNEQFF. CDR3 in DNA: TGTGCTAGTGGTTTGGTACCGGATGGGACTACCCCTCGGAGGGGCAATGAGCAGTTCTTC.

The chain uses TRBV5-6 and TRBJ2-7, with D maybe TRBD1 (6 bases). V lost 5 bases to trimming and J lost 6 bases, with 18 bases between them. CDR3 size: 14 residues. Germline-derived CDR1 and CDR2 are SGHDT and YYEEEE. CDR3 in amino acids: CASSKLQGFLEQYF. CDR3 coding DNA: TGTGCCAGCAGTAAACTACAGGGTTTCCTCGAGCAGTACTTC.

The CDR3: CASSLGTGDQPQHF. As DNA, the CDR3 is TGTGCCAGCAGCCTAGGGACAGGGGATCAGCCCCAGCATTTT. The V gene is TRBV28, the J gene TRBJ1-5, with TRBD1 identical over 10 bases. The CDR3 length is 14 residues. The ends lost 6 bases at V and 5 bases at J; junction bases unmatched: 4. CDR1 MDHEN and CDR2 SYDVKM come from the germline V gene.

In DNA, the CDR3 is TGCGCCAGCAGCCTGGCTGGGGGGGGATCGGTCGAGCAGTACTTC. Translation gives CASSLAGGGSVEQYF. The chain uses TRBV5-1 and TRBJ2-7, with 7 bases matching TRBD2. In germline, CDR1 is SGHRS, CDR2 YFSETQ. There are 15 residues in the CDR3. V was clipped by 4 bases and J by 6 bases; unmatched bases: 13. The complete variable domain, with remaining parts taken from reference TRBV5-1 and TRBJ2-7, reads KAGVTQTPRYLIKTRGQQVTLSCSPISGHRSVSWYQQTPGQGLQFLFEYFSETQRNKGNFPGRFSGRQFSNSRSEMNVSTLELGDSALYLCASSLAGGGSVEQYFGPGTRLTVT.

The chain carries TRBV30 and TRBJ1-1; D not certain. This CDR3 spans 11 amino acids. V was shortened by 1 base and J by 7 bases, with 7 bases between the two germline ends. Germline V lookup: CDR1 GTSNPN, CDR2 SVGIG (reference sequence). The DNA for the CDR3 is TGTGCCTGGAGTGGGGGAGGTGAAGCTTTCTTT. Its protein is CAWSGGGEAFF.

The V gene is TRBV3-1 (or the pseudogene TRBV3-2), the J gene TRBJ1-5; no firm D call. Trimming took 1 base from V and 4 from J, leaving 11 bases between them. Germline loops: CDR1 LGHDT, CDR2 YNNKEL (reference sequence). The CDR3 is 15 residues long. Written as DNA, the CDR3 is TGTGCCAGCAGCCAAGTGTCCGGAGCGAATCAGCCCCAGCATTTT. It yields the protein CASSQVSGANQPQHF.

The chain couples TRBV10-3 to TRBJ2-1; 12 bases match TRBD2. The CDR3 has 14 residues. After removal of 6 bases from V and 7 bases from J, the junction contained 4 bases not matched to a gene. Germline V gene data show CDR1 as ENHRY and CDR2 as SYGVKD. The CDR3 loop reads CAIRETSGGNEQFF. CDR3 nucleotides: TGTGCCATCAGAGAGACTAGCGGGGGAAATGAGCAGTTCTTC.

The chain couples TRBV25-1 to TRBJ2-7; 11 positions match TRBD1. Germline assignment: CDR1 MGHDK and CDR2 SYGVNS. V gave up 1 base and J gave up 3 bases; unmatched junction bases: 5. CDR3 length: 16 residues. CDR3: CASSEWGTGGIYEQYF. The CDR3 region has the DNA TGTGCCAGCAGTGAATGGGGGACAGGGGGGATCTACGAGCAGTACTTC.

This sequence joins TRBV6-5 and TRBJ1-1; the D is unclear. The CDR3 totals 14 residues. CDR1 and CDR2 (germline): MNHEY, SVGAGI. Trimming took 6 bases from V and 5 from J, leaving 16 bases between them. The CDR3 region is CASRMGGDHTEAFF. CDR3 bases: TGTGCCAGCAGAATGGGCGGGGATCATACTGAAGCTTTCTTT.

This clone has just one count. The gene calls are TRBV10-3 and TRBJ2-1; 10 nucleotides line up with TRBD1. From germline, CDR1 is ENHRY and CDR2 SYGVKD. Trimming cost V 10 bases and J 7 bases; bases outside gene matches: 7. The CDR3 sequence is 13 residues long. The CDR3 bases are TGTGCCACCACCGGGACAGGGGAAAATGAGCAGTTCTTC. Its protein product is CATTGTGENEQFF.

V is TRBV7-2 and J is TRBJ1-1; the match to TRBD1 covers 10 bases. The length of the CDR3 is 15 residues. Germline loops: CDR1 SGHTA, CDR2 FQGNSA. V lost 8 bases and J lost 5; bases outside the gene matches: 11. The CDR3 region is CASSRDRGVGTEAFF. The CDR3 nucleotides are TGTGCCAGCTCCCGGGACAGGGGAGTAGGTACTGAAGCTTTCTTT. Drawing the rest from reference TRBV7-2 and TRBJ1-1, the complete variable domain is GAGVSQSPSNKVTEKGKDVELRCDPISGHTALYWYRQSLGQGLEFLIYFQGNSAPDKSGLPSDRFSAERTGGSVSTLTIQRTQQEDSAVYLCASSRDRGVGTEAFFGQGTRLTVV.

This clone was seen only a few times. This chain links TRBV9 with TRBJ2-3; D possibly corresponds to TRBD2 (5 bases). V lost 4 bases and J lost 8, with 8 bases in between. Germline assignment: CDR1 SGDLS and CDR2 YYNGEE. This CDR3 is 11 amino acids long. For the CDR3, the DNA is TGTGCCAGCAGCCCAGGACTTACGCAGTATTTT. This gives the protein CASSPGLTQYF. Drawing the rest from reference TRBV9 and TRBJ2-3, the complete variable domain is DSGVTQTPKHLITATGQRVTLRCSPRSGDLSVYWYQQSLDQGLQFLIQYYNGEERAKGNILERFSAQQFPDLHSELNLSSLELGDSALYFCASSPGLTQYFGPGTRLTVL.

CDR3 in DNA: TGCGCCAGCAGCTTTAGCGGGAGTCAGCCCCAGCATTTT. This gives the protein CASSFSGSQPQHF. V is TRBV5-1 and J is TRBJ1-5; D remains unclear. The CDR3 extends over 13 amino acids. V gave up 2 bases and J gave up 6 bases, with 9 bases separating them. Germline values: CDR1 SGHRS, CDR2 YFSETQ.